This is a list of T cell receptor beta chains from one sample in a study of T-cell reconstitution after alpha-beta-depleted transplantation in children. From the PCR reads, TCRdb called clonotypes with MiXCR, one entry per CDR3 protein. The repertoire has 500,000 to 600,000 distinct CDR3 sequences, roughly 27% of them found once; the top ten carry approximately 39%. Sequenced here: PBMCs, sampled before TCRalphabeta/CD19-depleted stem cell transplant. Every receptor here comes from a boy under two years old with Wiskott-Aldrich syndrome, due to receive a stem cell transplant. CDR3s include the opening cysteine and the closing phenylalanine or tryptophan. The D gene is left open where the match is weak. Only some rows state a clone size, as once, few, many or a class for expanded clones.

d_call j_call v_call clone_size cdr3_nt cdr3_aa
. TRBJ1-5 TRBV5-5 few TGTGCCAGCAGCTTGATGGCCAATCAGCCCCAGCATTTT CASSLMANQPQHF
TRBD2 TRBJ2-2 TRBV6-1 few TGTGCCAGCAGACTAGCGGTGGCCACCGGGGAGCTGTTTTTT CASRLAVATGELFF
TRBD1 TRBJ2-7 TRBV5-1 few TGCGCCAGCAGCCCTACAGGGGCGGTGAGCTACGAGCAGTACTTC CASSPTGAVSYEQYF
TRBD1 TRBJ2-7 TRBV28 few TGTGCCAGCCCCTCGAAGGGGGCGAGCTACGAGCAGTACTTC CASPSKGASYEQYF
TRBD2 TRBJ2-1 TRBV11-2 . TGTGCCAGCAGCTTATTGCTAGCGGGAGGATTCTACAATGAGCAGTTCTTC CASSLLLAGGFYNEQFF
. TRBJ2-1 TRBV24-1 . TGTGCCACCAGTGATTTGAAACCGAGCTCCTACAATGAGCAGTTCTTC CATSDLKPSSYNEQFF
. TRBJ2-1 TRBV12-3/TRBV12-4 . TGTGCCAGCAGTTCGGGGCTAGCGTTCAATGAGCAGTTCTTC CASSSGLAFNEQFF
. TRBJ2-1 TRBV10-2 few TGCGCCAGCAGTGAGTCCCTAGCGGTAGGGGGGTACAATGAGCAGTTCTTC CASSESLAVGGYNEQFF
TRBD2 TRBJ2-5 TRBV20-1 few TGCAGTGCTAGGGGGACTAGCCTGATCCAAGAGACCCAGTACTTC CSARGTSLIQETQYF
TRBD2 TRBJ2-1 TRBV3-1 . TGTGCCAGCAGCCAAGAGATCACTAGCGGGCACAATGAGCAGTTCTTC CASSQEITSGHNEQFF
TRBD1 TRBJ2-2 TRBV29-1 . TGCAGCGTGCGACAGGGTGACGGGGAGCTGTTTTTT CSVRQGDGELFF
TRBD2 TRBJ2-3 TRBV4-2 . TGTGCCAGCAGCCAAGACTTTGGACTAGCGGGAGATACGCAGTATTTT CASSQDFGLAGDTQYF
. TRBJ1-1 TRBV20-1 . TGCAGTGCTAGACCCACAAGTTGGAGGAACACTGAAGCTTTCTTT CSARPTSWRNTEAFF
. TRBJ2-1 TRBV9 few TGTGCCAGCAGCGCGTCAAGACGGAGCTACAATGAGCAGTTCTTC CASSASRRSYNEQFF
. TRBJ2-1 TRBV5-1 . TGCGCCAGCAGCCTACTACCAGAATACAATGAGCAGTTCTTC CASSLLPEYNEQFF
. TRBJ1-2 TRBV6-2/TRBV6-3 few TGTGCCAGCAGTTACCAGGGGCCCTATGGCTACACCTTC CASSYQGPYGYTF
. TRBJ2-6 TRBV6-4 once TGTGCCAGCAGTGGCCTCGGTTCTGGGGCCAACGTCCTGACTTTC CASSGLGSGANVLTF
. TRBJ2-3 TRBV5-1 many TGTGCCAGCAGCTTAGGCTCTCGCACAGATACGCAGTATTTT CASSLGSRTDTQYF
TRBD1 TRBJ1-2 TRBV5-5 . TGTGCCAGCAGCAAGGAAACAGGGGGTGGAGGCTACACCTTC CASSKETGGGGYTF
. TRBJ2-7 TRBV6-6 . TGTGCCAGCAGTTACCAGTCCCACGGGCAGTACTTC CASSYQSHGQYF
TRBD1 TRBJ2-3 TRBV3-1 . TGTGCCAGCACCAGGACAGGAGTAACAGATGCGCAGTATTTT CASTRTGVTDAQYF
. TRBJ2-1 TRBV5-1 few TGCGCCAGCAGCGAACAGACAGCCATCTCCTACAATGAGCAGTTCTTC CASSEQTAISYNEQFF
. TRBJ2-3 TRBV6-5 . TGTGCCAGCAGTTACTCGATCGTGTTAAGCACAGATACGCAGTATTTT CASSYSIVLSTDTQYF
. TRBJ2-1 TRBV5-1 . TGCGCCAGCAGCTTCCTGGACCGGCTAGCGCCATACAATGAGCAGTTCTTC CASSFLDRLAPYNEQFF
. TRBJ2-1 TRBV11-2 . TGTGCCAGCGGCTTTAGGCTAAGCTCCTACAATGAGCAGTTCTTC CASGFRLSSYNEQFF
. TRBJ2-1 TRBV12-3/TRBV12-4 few TGTGCCAGCAGTTTGGGCAGGGGTACCTACAATGAGCAGTTCTTC CASSLGRGTYNEQFF
TRBD2 TRBJ2-1 TRBV9 . TGTGCCAGCAGCGTAGGAGGACTAGCGGGAGTCGAGCAGTTCTTC CASSVGGLAGVEQFF
TRBD2 TRBJ2-3 TRBV12-3/TRBV12-4 few TGTGCCAGCAGGCCTACTAGCGGGAGAAGCACAGATACTCAGTATTTT CASRPTSGRSTDTQYF
TRBD2 TRBJ2-1 TRBV15 . TGTGCCACCAGGATAGCGGGACAAGCGAATGGTGAGCAGTTCTTC CATRIAGQANGEQFF
TRBD2 TRBJ2-1 TRBV7-2 few TGTGCCAGCAGAGGTCTGCTAGCGGGAGGCTACAATGAGCAGTTCTTC CASRGLLAGGYNEQFF
TRBD2 TRBJ2-7 TRBV30 . TGTGCCTGGAGACCGGGACTAGGATACGAGCAGTACTTC CAWRPGLGYEQYF
. TRBJ2-2 TRBV12-3/TRBV12-4 . TGTGCCAGCAGAGCCCCCTGGGGGGATGAGCTGTTTTTT CASRAPWGDELFF
. TRBJ1-1 TRBV7-2 . TGTGCCAGCAGCTTAGCTGGCGTACGAAACACTGAAGCTTTCTTT CASSLAGVRNTEAFF
TRBD2 TRBJ2-2 TRBV7-2 . TGTGCCAGCAGCCCTAGCGGGAGTAAAGGCGGGGAGCTGTTTTTT CASSPSGSKGGELFF
TRBD2 TRBJ2-3 TRBV9 few TGTGCCAGCAGCGTAGAGGGTTCCCCTAGCGGACACACAGATACGCAGTATTTT CASSVEGSPSGHTDTQYF
TRBD2 TRBJ2-7 TRBV10-3 . TGTGCCATCAGTGAACTAGCGGGAGCCGTGTCGTACTTC CAISELAGAVSYF
. TRBJ2-7 TRBV5-6 few TGTGCCAGCAGCTTGGATGCAGGGGTTTACTACGAGCAGTACTTC CASSLDAGVYYEQYF
TRBD1 TRBJ2-1 TRBV5-1 . TGCGCCAGCAGCTCAATGACAGGGTGGAATGAGCAGTTCTTC CASSSMTGWNEQFF
TRBD2 TRBJ2-3 TRBV2 . TGTGCCAGCGTTGAAGCGGGGGCTAGCACAGATACGCAGTATTTT CASVEAGASTDTQYF
. TRBJ2-2 TRBV5-6 . TGTGCCAGCAGACCGGGGGCGACCACCGGGGAGCTGTTTTTT CASRPGATTGELFF
. TRBJ2-3 TRBV5-1 few TGCGCCAGCAGCTCGACTGGCACAGATACGCAGTATTTT CASSSTGTDTQYF